This T cell receptor beta chain is drawn from a study of CD8 T cells in ankylosing spondylitis. General study points: Significantly higher representation of disease-linked clones was reported for matched ankylosing spondylitis synovial fluid. Disease-linked clones were found to be CD8+ and relatively rare in peripheral blood. Within ankylosing spondylitis blood, a TCR beta motif made up of eight or nine highly homologous variants appeared to be characteristic. Certain motif variants had earlier been reported in reactive arthritis synovial fluid and blood.

In making TCR beta libraries, quantitative 5'-RACE with molecular barcodes was used. TCRdb re-called the 5' RACE reads through MiXCR, storing one row per CDR3 protein. The sample contains about 540,000 distinct CDR3 sequences, approximately 12% of which appear only once. Germline loops: CDR1 DFQATT, CDR2 SNEGSKA (reference sequence). Losses at the gene ends were 6 bases for V and 1 base for J; bases not matched to a gene: 5. The CDR3 contains 13 residues. Worth noting for this clonotype: The antigen is not known.

The chain joins TRBV20-1 to TRBJ1-1, with 7 bases matching TRBD1. The sequencing sample was made of blood, either unsorted or a sorted T cell fraction (not recorded which). This clonotype was sampled from a male donor with ankylosing spondylitis. The CDR3 is CSALGTANTEAFF. CDR3 bases: TGCAGTGCCCTAGGGACAGCGAACACTGAAGCTTTCTTT.